One sample yielded the 18 T cell receptor beta chains listed below, sequenced in a study of identical twins. TCRdb independently ran MiXCR on the 5' RACE reads; one entry per CDR3 protein. The table shows 200,000 to 300,000 distinct CDR3 sequences, with approximately 7% occurring only once. The sample was also linked to a second study, of yellow fever vaccine responses in identical twins.

Sequencing input: memory (CD45RO+) T cells sorted from blood. The source is a woman under 30 in good health.

CDR3 protein: CASSGGRENTEAFF. In nucleotides, the CDR3 is TGTGCCAGCAGCGGGGGCAGGGAAAACACTGAAGCTTTCTTT. The chain carries TRBV5-4 and TRBJ1-1; tentatively, D is TRBD1 (6 bases). Trimming stripped 4 bases from V and 2 bases from J, with 12 bases between. The V gene's germline CDR1 is SGHNT and CDR2 YYREEE (reference sequence). The CDR3 has 14 amino acids.

In its sample, this clonotype was seen a few times. This rearrangement joins TRBV6-1 to TRBJ2-5; D is ambiguous. Deletions cut 6 bases from V and 5 bases from J, with 22 bases between. This CDR3 comprises 16 residues. Germline CDR1 is MNHNS and CDR2 is SASEGT. CDR3 sequence reads: CASSPIAPNVGETQYF. The CDR3 nucleotides are TGTGCCAGCAGCCCCATTGCGCCGAACGTTGGCGAGACCCAGTACTTC.

This clonotype was counted at least ten times. The V call is TRBV6-1, the J call TRBJ2-1, with 8 bases lining up with TRBD2. CDR1 and CDR2 (germline): MNHNS, SASEGT. This CDR3 region has 14 residues. With V trimmed by 6 bases and J by 6 bases, 7 bases remained unmatched. The CDR3 DNA follows: TGTGCCAGCAGCCTAACCCGGGGGGGCAATGAGCAGTTCTTC. This gives the protein CASSLTRGGNEQFF.

The table lists this clonotype with a few counts. This sequence joins TRBV27 and TRBJ2-6; D remains unclear. CDR1 MNHEY and CDR2 SMNVEV come from the germline V gene (reference sequence). This CDR3 region has 16 residues. Trimming removed 1 base at V and 4 bases at J, with 11 bases between. As DNA, the CDR3 is TGTGCCAGCAGTTTATTCCCGGGCATGGGGGCCAACGTCCTGACTTTC. It specifies CASSLFPGMGANVLTF.

The rearrangement uses TRBV20-1 and TRBJ2-5; D not certain. This CDR3 has 16 residues. Germline V lookup: CDR1 DFQATT, CDR2 SNEGSKA (reference sequence). V was trimmed by 5 bases and J by 5 bases, leaving 24 bases between them. The CDR3, as DNA: TGCAGTGCTCCGGACCTAGGCCTTTGGCCCGGTGAGACCCAGTACTTC. It codes for CSAPDLGLWPGETQYF.

The table lists this clonotype with many counts. CDR3 DNA: TGTGCCAGCAGCCAAGAGTGGTATCTGGGCCCCTACAATGAGCAGTTCTTC. Its translation is CASSQEWYLGPYNEQFF. The J gene is TRBJ2-1, the V gene TRBV3-1; no firm D call. Trimming pared 0 bases from V and 2 bases from J, leaving 14 bases between. Per germline, CDR1 LGHDT and CDR2 YNNKEL (reference sequence). The CDR3 loop spans 17 amino acids.

This clonotype was seen ten or more times. This sequence joins TRBV12-3 or TRBV12-4 and TRBJ1-4; D may be TRBD1 (5 bases). The length of the CDR3 is 14 residues. V lost 8 bases and J lost 4, with 14 bases in between. CDR3 coding DNA: TGTGCCAGCTCCCTTGGGGGGAATAATGAAAAACTGTTTTTT. Encoded protein: CASSLGGNNEKLFF.

This chain links TRBV7-9 with TRBJ2-2; D is possibly TRBD1 (6 bases). Trimming pared 5 bases from V and 4 bases from J, leaving 14 bases between. The CDR3 totals 15 residues. CDR1 SEHNR and CDR2 FQNEAQ come from the germline V gene (reference sequence). DNA of the CDR3: TGTGCCAGCAGCCGCCCAGGGGTTGGCACCGGGGAGCTGTTTTTT. Residues: CASSRPGVGTGELFF. The full variable domain, rest sourced from reference TRBV7-9 and TRBJ2-2, is DTGVSQNPRHKITKRGQNVTFRCDPISEHNRLYWYRQTLGQGPEFLTYFQNEAQLEKSRLLSDRFSAERPKGSFSTLEIQRTEQGDSAMYLCASSRPGVGTGELFFGEGSRLTVL.

The V gene is TRBV7-9, the J gene TRBJ2-3, with D possibly matching TRBD2 (5 bases). Germline V gene data show CDR1 as SEHNR and CDR2 as FQNEAQ (reference sequence). This CDR3 comprises 14 residues. V gave up 5 bases and J gave up 6 bases, with 15 bases separating them. The CDR3 nucleotides read TGTGCCAGCAGCCCAGACCGGGGTCGGGATACGCAGTATTTT. Residues: CASSPDRGRDTQYF.

This clonotype was seen at least ten times. The chain combines TRBV7-2 with TRBJ2-1; perhaps TRBD2 as D (6 bases). Looked up from germline, CDR1 is SGHTA and CDR2 is FQGNSA. Trimming took 5 bases from V and 2 from J, leaving 7 bases between them. The CDR3 sequence is 13 residues long. DNA for the CDR3: TGTGCCAGCAGCGGGACTGCCTACAATGAGCAGTTCTTC. Translating gives CASSGTAYNEQFF.

There are many counts of this clonotype. The rearrangement uses TRBV10-3 and TRBJ2-7, with 7 bases identical to TRBD2. The CDR3 has 13 residues. Germline-derived CDR1 and CDR2 are ENHRY and SYGVKD. The V gene end was trimmed by 4 bases and the J gene end by 12 bases; junction bases not matched to a gene: 12. The CDR3 DNA reads as TGTGCCATCAGTGGTCCCGGGGGGACCCAGCTGTACTTC. It is translated as CAISGPGGTQLYF.

Comments on this clonotype: Being one base from a much bigger clone, this may be a read error. This sequence joins TRBV3-1 and TRBJ2-1, with D possibly TRBD2 on 7 matching bases. The CDR3 contains 15 residues. The germline gives CDR1 LGHDT, CDR2 YNNKEL (reference sequence). In nucleotides, the CDR3 is TGTGCCAGCTGCCAAGGGGGGGTAGGTTACAATGAGCAGTTCTTC. Amino acid sequence: CASCQGGVGYNEQFF.

This clonotype was counted many times. The chain uses TRBV11-2 and TRBJ1-5; D remains ambiguous. V was cut by 2 bases and J by 4 bases, with 12 bases left in between. Germline V gene sequence: CDR1 SGHAT, CDR2 FQNNGV. The CDR3 is made up of 15 amino acids. The CDR3 is CASSLTSGMNQPQHF. The DNA of the CDR3 is TGTGCCAGCAGCTTAACTTCCGGGATGAATCAGCCCCAGCATTTT.

This clonotype was picked up many times. This rearrangement joins TRBV29-1 to TRBJ1-1; D is perhaps TRBD1 (5 bases). CDR1 is SQVTM, CDR2 ANQGSEA, per germline. The CDR3 is 12 amino acids. V lost 5 bases and J 4 bases, leaving 11 bases between the germline ends. The chain's CDR3 is CSVSGHRTEAFF. The CDR3 DNA reads as TGCAGCGTTTCCGGACATCGCACTGAAGCTTTCTTT.

This clonotype appeared many times. The chain joins TRBV7-9 to TRBJ2-3; no firm D call. This CDR3 contains 11 residues. V was pared by 5 bases and J by 6 bases, with 6 bases between. Germline CDR1 is SEHNR and CDR2 is FQNEAQ (reference sequence). The CDR3 DNA sequence: TGTGCCAGCAGCCAGGATGATACGCAGTATTTT. This codes for CASSQDDTQYF.

V gene TRBV27 combines with J gene TRBJ1-2; D is ambiguous. CDR3 length: 12 residues. In germline, CDR1 is MNHEY, CDR2 SMNVEV (reference sequence). V lost 4 bases to trimming and J lost 7 bases, with 10 bases between them. The CDR3 loop is CASSSTVGGYTF. CDR3 DNA: TGTGCCAGCAGTTCTACAGTCGGTGGCTACACCTTC.

This clonotype was counted at least ten times. The chain joins TRBV7-3 to TRBJ2-2; 8 positions agree with TRBD2. The CDR3 has 16 residues. Germline CDR1 reads SGHTA; CDR2 reads FQGTGA. The ends lost 5 bases at V and 5 bases at J; junction bases unmatched: 10. CDR3 nucleotide sequence: TGTGCCAGCAGCCCTGGACTAGCAAGAATTACCGGGGAGCTGTTTTTT. Protein: CASSPGLARITGELFF.

This clonotype was seen more than once but under ten times. The chain employs TRBV25-1 and TRBJ2-1; D remains unclear. Germline CDR1 is MGHDK and CDR2 is SYGVNS. Deletions cut 6 bases from V and 8 bases from J, with 14 bases between. CDR3 length equals 13 residues. CDR3 loop: CASRVGLGYEQFF. The CDR3 nucleotides read TGTGCCAGCAGAGTGGGGTTGGGCTATGAGCAGTTCTTC.